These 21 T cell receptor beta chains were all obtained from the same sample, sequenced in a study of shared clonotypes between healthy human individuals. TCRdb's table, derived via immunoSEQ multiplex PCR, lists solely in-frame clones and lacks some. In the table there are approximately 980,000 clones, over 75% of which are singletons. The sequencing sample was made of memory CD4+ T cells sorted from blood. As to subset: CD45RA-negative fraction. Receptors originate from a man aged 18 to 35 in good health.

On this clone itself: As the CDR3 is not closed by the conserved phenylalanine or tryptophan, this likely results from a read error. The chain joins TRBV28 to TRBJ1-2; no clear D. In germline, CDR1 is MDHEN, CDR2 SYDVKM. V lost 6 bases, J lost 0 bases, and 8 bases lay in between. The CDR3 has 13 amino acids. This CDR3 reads CASRPWANYGYTL. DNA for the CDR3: TGTGCCAGCAGGCCGTGGGCTAACTATGGCTACACCCTC.

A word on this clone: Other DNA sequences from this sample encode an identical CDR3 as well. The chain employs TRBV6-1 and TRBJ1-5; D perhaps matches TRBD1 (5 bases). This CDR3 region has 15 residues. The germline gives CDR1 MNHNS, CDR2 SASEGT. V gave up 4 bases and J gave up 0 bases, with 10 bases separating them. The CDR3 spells CASSAGTDSNQPQHF. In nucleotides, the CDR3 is TGTGCCAGCAGTGCCGGGACGGATAGCAATCAGCCCCAGCATTTT.

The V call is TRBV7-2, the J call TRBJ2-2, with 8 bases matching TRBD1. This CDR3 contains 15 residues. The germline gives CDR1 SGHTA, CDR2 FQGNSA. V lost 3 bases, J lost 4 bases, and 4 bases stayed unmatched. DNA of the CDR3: TGTGCCAGCAGCTTCGACAGGGGCGGCACCGGGGAGCTGTTTTTT. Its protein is CASSFDRGGTGELFF.

CDR3 region: CASSSRQGLEGYTF. CDR3 DNA sequence: TGTGCCAGCAGTTCTCGCCAGGGGCTGGAGGGCTACACCTTC. The chain employs TRBV6-5 and TRBJ1-2, with TRBD1 as a possible D gene (6 bases). Germline-derived CDR1 and CDR2 are MNHEY and SVGAGI. The CDR3 is 14 residues long. V lost 4 bases and J lost 8, with 17 bases in between.

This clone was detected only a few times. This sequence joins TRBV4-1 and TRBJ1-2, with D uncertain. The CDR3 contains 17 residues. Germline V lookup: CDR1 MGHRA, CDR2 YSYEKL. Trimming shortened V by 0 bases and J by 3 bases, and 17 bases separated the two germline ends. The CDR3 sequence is CASSQDPRWGEHYGYTF. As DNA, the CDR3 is TGCGCCAGCAGCCAAGATCCAAGGTGGGGAGAACACTATGGCTACACCTTC.

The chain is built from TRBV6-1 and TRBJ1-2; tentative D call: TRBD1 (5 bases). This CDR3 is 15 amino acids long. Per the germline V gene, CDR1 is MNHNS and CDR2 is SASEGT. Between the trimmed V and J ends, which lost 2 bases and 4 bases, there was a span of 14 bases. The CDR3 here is CASSETGQGSYGYTF. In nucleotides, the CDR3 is TGTGCCAGCAGTGAAACAGGCCAGGGCTCCTATGGCTACACCTTC.

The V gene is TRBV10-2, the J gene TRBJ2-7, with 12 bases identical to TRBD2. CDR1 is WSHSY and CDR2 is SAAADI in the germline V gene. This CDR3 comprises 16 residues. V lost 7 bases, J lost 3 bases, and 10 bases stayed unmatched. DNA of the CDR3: TGCGCCAGCAACCACTTTCCGGGACTAGCGGGCTACGAGCAGTACTTC. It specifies CASNHFPGLAGYEQYF.

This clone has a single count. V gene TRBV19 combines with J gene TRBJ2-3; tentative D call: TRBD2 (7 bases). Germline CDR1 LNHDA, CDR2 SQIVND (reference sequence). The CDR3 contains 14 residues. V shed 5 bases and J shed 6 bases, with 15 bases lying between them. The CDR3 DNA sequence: TGTGCCAGTAGTTTGGGAGGGGGGTCGGATACGCAGTATTTT. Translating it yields CASSLGGGSDTQYF.

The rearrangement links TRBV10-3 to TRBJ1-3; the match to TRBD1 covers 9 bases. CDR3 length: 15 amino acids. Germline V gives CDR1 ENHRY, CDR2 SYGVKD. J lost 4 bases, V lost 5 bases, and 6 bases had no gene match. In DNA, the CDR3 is TGTGCCATCAGTTCGGGACAGGGTTTCGGAAACACCATATATTTT. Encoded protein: CAISSGQGFGNTIYF.

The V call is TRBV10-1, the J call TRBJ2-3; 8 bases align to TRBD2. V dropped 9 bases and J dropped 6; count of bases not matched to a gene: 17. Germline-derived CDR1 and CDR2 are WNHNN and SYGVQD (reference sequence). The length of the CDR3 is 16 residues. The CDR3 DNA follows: TGCGCCAGTGCCCGAGGGGCGGGGGGACCCCAGGATACGCAGTATTTT. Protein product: CASARGAGGPQDTQYF.

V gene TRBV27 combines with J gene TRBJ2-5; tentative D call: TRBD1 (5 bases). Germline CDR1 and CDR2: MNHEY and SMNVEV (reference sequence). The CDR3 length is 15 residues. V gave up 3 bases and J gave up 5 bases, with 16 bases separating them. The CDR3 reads CASSLGRATSETQYF. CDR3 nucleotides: TGTGCCAGCAGTTTGGGCAGGGCCACCTCGGAGACCCAGTACTTC.

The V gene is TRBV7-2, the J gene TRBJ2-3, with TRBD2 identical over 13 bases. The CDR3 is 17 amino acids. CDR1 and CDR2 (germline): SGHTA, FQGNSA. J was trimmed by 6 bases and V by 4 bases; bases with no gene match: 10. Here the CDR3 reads CASSSRRTSGSPDTQYF. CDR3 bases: TGTGCCAGCAGCTCCCGCCGGACTAGCGGGAGCCCCGATACGCAGTATTTT.

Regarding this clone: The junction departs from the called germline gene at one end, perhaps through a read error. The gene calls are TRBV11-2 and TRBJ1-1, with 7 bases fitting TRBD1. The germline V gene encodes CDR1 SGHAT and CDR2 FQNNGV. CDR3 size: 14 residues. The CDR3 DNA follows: TGTGCCAGCAGGCCCGAGACAGGGAACTCTGAAGCTTTCTTT. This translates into CASRPETGNSEAFF.

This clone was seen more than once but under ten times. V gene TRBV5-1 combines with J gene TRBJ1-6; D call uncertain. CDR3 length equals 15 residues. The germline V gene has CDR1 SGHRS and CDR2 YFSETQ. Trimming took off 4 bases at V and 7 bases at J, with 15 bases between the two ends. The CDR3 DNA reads TGCGCCAGCAGCCCGACGGAACGGATGAATTCACCCCTCCACTTT. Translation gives CASSPTERMNSPLHF. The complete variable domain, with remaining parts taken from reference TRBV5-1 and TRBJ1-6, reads KAGVTQTPRYLIKTRGQQVTLSCSPISGHRSVSWYQQTPGQGLQFLFEYFSETQRNKGNFPGRFSGRQFSNSRSEMNVSTLELGDSALYLCASSPTERMNSPLHFGNGTRLTVT.

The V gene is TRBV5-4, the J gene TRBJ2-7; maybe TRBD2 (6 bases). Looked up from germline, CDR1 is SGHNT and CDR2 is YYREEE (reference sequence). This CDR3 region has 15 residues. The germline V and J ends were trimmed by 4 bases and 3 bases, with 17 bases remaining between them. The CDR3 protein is CASSQSRDSNYEQYF. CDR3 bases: TGTGCCAGCAGCCAGAGCCGGGACTCTAACTACGAGCAGTACTTC.

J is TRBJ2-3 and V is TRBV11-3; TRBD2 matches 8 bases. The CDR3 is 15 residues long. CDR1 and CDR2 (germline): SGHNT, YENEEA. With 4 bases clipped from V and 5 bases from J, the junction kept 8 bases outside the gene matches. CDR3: CASSSEYSGKDTQYF. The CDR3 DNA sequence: TGTGCCAGCAGCTCTGAATATAGCGGGAAAGATACGCAGTATTTT. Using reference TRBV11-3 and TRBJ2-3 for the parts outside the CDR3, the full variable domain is EAGVVQSPRYKIIEKKQPVAFWCNPISGHNTLYWYLQNLGQGPELLIRYENEEAVDDSQLPKDRFSAERLKGVDSTLKIQPAELGDSAVYLCASSSEYSGKDTQYFGPGTRLTVL.

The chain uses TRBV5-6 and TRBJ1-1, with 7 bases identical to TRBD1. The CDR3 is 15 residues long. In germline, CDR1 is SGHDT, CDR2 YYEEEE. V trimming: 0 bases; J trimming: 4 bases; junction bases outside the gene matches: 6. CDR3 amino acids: CASSLVVRGTTEAFF. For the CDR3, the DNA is TGTGCCAGCAGCTTGGTTGTCAGGGGGACCACTGAAGCTTTCTTT.

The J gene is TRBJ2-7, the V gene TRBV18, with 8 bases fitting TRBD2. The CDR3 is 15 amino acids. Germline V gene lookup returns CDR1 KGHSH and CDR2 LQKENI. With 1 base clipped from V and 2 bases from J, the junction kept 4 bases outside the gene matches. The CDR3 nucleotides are TGTGCCAGCTCACCACAACTAGCGGCGCCCTACGAGCAGTACTTC. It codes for CASSPQLAAPYEQYF.

DNA of the CDR3: TGTGCCAGCAGTCCCTCGGGGCAGTCGAATTCACCCCTCCACTTT. Translation gives CASSPSGQSNSPLHF. The chain is built from TRBV6-5 and TRBJ1-6, with D possibly being TRBD1 (5 bases). Trimming left V 5 bases short and J 7 bases short, with 15 bases between. The CDR3 consists of 15 residues. The germline V gene has CDR1 MNHEY and CDR2 SVGAGI.

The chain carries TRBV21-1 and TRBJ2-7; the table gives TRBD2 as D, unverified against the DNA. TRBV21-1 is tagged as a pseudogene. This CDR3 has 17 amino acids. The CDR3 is CASTTVIMKEPHYEQYF. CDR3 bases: TGTGCCAGCACCACTGTGATAATGAAAGAACCTCACTACGAGCAGTACTTC.

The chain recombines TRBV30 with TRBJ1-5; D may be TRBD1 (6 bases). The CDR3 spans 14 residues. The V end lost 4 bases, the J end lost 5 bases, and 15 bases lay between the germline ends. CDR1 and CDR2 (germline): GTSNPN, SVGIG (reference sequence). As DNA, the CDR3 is TGTGCCTGGAATGCCGGGACACGAGATCAGCCCCAGCATTTT. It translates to CAWNAGTRDQPQHF.